This paragraph covers one T cell receptor (beta chain) sequence. Selected pancreatic ductal adenocarcinoma patients had undergone surgery without neoadjuvant therapy. Data came from immunoSEQ multiplex PCR; TCRdb stores just in-frame clones and leaves some out. Among 10,000 to 15,000 clones listed, just over 85% were seen once. The data derive from a study of T cells in pancreatic ductal adenocarcinoma. This TCR was recovered from a human donor with pancreatic ductal adenocarcinoma. Sequenced input: PBMCs.

CDR3 loop: CASSDGGAGEKLFF. DNA for the CDR3: TGTGCCAGCAGCGACGGGGGCGCGGGTGAAAAACTGTTTTTT. V is TRBV9 and J is TRBJ1-4; perhaps TRBD1 as D (6 bases). This CDR3 is 14 amino acids long. Germline CDR1 is SGDLS and CDR2 is YYNGEE. The V and J ends lost 3 bases and 7 bases respectively, with 13 bases between them.